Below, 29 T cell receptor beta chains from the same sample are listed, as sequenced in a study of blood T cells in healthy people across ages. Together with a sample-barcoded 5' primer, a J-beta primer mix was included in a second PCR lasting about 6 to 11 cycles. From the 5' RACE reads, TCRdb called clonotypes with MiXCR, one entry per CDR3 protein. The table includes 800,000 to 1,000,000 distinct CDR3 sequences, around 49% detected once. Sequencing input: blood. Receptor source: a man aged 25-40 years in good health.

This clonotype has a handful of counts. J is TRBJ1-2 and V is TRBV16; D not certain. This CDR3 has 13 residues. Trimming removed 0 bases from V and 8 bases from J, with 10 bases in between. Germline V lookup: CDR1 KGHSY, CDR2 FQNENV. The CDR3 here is CASSQSTASGYTF. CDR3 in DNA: TGTGCCAGCAGCCAATCGACTGCTAGCGGCTACACCTTC.

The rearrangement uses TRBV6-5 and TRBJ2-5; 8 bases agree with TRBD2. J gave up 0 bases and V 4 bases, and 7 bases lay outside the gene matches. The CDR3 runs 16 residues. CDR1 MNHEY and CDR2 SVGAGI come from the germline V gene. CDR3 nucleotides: TGTGCCAGCAGTTTCGGACTAGCAGAAAACCAAGAGACCCAGTACTTC. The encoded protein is CASSFGLAENQETQYF.

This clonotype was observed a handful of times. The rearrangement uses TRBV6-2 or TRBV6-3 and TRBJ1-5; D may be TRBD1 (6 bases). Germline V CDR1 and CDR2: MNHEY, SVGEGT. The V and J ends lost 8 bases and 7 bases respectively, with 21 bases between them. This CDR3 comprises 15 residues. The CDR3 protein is CASARDIALGQPQHF. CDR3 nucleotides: TGTGCCAGCGCCCGGGACATCGCCTTGGGCCAGCCCCAGCATTTT.

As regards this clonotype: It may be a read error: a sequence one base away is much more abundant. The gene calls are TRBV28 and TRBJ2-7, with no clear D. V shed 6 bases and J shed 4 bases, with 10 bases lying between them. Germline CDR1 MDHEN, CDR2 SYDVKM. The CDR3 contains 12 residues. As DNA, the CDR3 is TGTGCCAGCAGGTGGGTGGGTTACGAGCAGTACTTC. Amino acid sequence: CASRWVGYEQYF.

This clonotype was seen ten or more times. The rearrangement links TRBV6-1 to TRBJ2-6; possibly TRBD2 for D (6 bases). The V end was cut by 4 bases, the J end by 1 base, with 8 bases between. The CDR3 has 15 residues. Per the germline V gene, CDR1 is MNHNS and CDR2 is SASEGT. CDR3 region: CASSGGVSGANVLTF. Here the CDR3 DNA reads TGTGCCAGCAGTGGCGGGGTTTCTGGGGCCAACGTCCTGACTTTC.

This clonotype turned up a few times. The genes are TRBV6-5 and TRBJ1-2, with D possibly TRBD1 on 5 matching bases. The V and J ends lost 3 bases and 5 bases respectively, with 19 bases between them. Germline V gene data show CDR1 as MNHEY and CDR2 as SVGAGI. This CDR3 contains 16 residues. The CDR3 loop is CASSYDSSRTLYGYTF. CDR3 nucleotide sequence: TGTGCCAGCAGTTATGACAGCAGCCGGACGTTATATGGCTACACCTTC.

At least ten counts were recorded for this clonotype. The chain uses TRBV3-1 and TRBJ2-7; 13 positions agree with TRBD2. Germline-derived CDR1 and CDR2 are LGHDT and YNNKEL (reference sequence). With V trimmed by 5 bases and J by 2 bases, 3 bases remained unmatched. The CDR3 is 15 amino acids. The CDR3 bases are TGTGCCAGCAGCTTAGGGACTAGCGGGGCCTACGAGCAGTACTTC. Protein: CASSLGTSGAYEQYF.

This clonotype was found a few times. The CDR3 region has the DNA TGTGCCATCAGTCGCCTAGCGGGCGAGAGCACAGATACGCAGTATTTT. Translated: CAISRLAGESTDTQYF. The J gene is TRBJ2-3, the V gene TRBV10-3; 8 bases fit TRBD2. Germline trimming cut 5 bases from V and 0 bases from J; bases unmatched to any gene: 7. This CDR3 spans 16 amino acids. The germline V gene has CDR1 ENHRY and CDR2 SYGVKD.

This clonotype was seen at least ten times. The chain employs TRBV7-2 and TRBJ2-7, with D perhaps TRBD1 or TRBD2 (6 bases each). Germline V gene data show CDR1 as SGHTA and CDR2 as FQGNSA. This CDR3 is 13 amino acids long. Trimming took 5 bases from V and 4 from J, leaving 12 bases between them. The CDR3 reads CASSVGGGYEQYF. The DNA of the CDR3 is TGTGCCAGCAGCGTCGGGGGCGGTTACGAGCAGTACTTC.

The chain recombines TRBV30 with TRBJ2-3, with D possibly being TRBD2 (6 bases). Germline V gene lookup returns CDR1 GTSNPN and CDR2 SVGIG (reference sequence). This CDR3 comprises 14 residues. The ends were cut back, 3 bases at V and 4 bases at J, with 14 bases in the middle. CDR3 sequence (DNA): TGTGCCTGGAGCGTGGCGGGGATGGCAGATACGCAGTATTTT. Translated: CAWSVAGMADTQYF.

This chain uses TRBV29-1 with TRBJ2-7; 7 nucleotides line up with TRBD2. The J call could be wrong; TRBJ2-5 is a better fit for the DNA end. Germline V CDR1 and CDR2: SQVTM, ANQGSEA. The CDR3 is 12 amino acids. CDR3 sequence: CSAPAGEKTQYF. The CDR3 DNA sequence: TGCAGCGCGCCCGCGGGAGAAAAGACCCAGTACTTC.

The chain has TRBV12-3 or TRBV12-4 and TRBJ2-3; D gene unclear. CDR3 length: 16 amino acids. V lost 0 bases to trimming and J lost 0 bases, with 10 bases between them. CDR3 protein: CASSLAAGASTDTQYF. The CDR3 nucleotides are TGTGCCAGCAGTTTAGCGGCAGGAGCTAGCACAGATACGCAGTATTTT.

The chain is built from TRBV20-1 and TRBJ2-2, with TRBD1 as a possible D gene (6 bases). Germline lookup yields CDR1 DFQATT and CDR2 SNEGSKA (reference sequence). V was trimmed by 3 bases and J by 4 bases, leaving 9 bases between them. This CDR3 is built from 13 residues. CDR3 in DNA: TGCAGTGCTAGGGGACATGCCACCGGGGAGCTGTTTTTT. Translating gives CSARGHATGELFF.

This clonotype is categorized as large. The CDR3 here is CASSLFQAGGSSYEQYF. The CDR3 DNA is TGTGCCAGCAGCTTATTTCAAGCGGGGGGGTCCTCCTACGAGCAGTACTTC. The V call is TRBV7-9, the J call TRBJ2-7, with 10 bases that match TRBD2. Germline lookup yields CDR1 SEHNR and CDR2 FQNEAQ (reference sequence). The CDR3 runs 17 residues. V lost 2 bases, J lost 0 bases, and 7 bases stayed unmatched.

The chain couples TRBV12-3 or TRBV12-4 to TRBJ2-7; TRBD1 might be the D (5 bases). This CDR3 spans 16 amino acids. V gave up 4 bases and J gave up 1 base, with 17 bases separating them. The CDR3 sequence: CASSSFFPTVSYEQYF. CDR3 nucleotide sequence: TGTGCCAGCAGTTCTTTTTTTCCGACAGTATCCTACGAGCAGTACTTC.

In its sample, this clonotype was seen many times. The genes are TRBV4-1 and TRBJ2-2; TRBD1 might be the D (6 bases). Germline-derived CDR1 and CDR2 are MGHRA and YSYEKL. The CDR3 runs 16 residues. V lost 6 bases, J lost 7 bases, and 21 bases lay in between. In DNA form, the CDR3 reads TGCGCCAGCAGTCAACCTTTGGGGGCTCCCAGCGGGGAGCTGTTTTTT. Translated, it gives CASSQPLGAPSGELFF.

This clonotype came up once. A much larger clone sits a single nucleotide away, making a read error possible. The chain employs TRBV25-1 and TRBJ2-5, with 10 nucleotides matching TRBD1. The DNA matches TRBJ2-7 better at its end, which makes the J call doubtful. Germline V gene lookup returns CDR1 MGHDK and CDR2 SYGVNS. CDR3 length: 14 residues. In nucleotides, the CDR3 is TGTGCCAGCATTACGACAGGGGGCCACTACGAGCAGTACTTC. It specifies CASITTGGHYEQYF.

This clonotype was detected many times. The CDR3 loop is CASSPRLAGNEQFF. The CDR3 coding sequence is TGTGCCAGCAGCCCGAGACTAGCGGGGAATGAGCAGTTCTTC. The chain couples TRBV7-3 to TRBJ2-1; 11 nucleotides match TRBD2. Germline CDR1 is SGHTA and CDR2 is FQGTGA. This CDR3 is built from 14 residues. V trimming: 5 bases; J trimming: 7 bases; junction bases outside the gene matches: 4.

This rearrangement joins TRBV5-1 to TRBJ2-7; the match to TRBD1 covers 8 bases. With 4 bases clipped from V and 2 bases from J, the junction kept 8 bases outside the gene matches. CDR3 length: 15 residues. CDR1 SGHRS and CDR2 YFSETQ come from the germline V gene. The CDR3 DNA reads TGCGCCAGCAGCCCGGAATGGGACAGGACCTACGAGCAGTACTTC. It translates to CASSPEWDRTYEQYF.

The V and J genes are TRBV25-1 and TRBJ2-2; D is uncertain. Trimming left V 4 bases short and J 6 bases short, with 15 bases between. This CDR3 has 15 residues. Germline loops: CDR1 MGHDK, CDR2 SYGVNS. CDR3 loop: CASSVLHGNAGELFF. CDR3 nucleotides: TGTGCCAGCAGTGTTCTACACGGTAATGCCGGGGAGCTGTTTTTT.

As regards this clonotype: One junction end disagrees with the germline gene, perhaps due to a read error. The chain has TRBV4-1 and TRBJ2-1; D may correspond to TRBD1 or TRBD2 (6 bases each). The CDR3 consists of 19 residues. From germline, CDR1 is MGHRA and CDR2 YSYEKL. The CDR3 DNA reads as TGCGCCAGCGGCCAAGGGTCCAGAGGGGGGACCGGGAACTACAATGAGCAGTTCTTC. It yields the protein CASGQGSRGGTGNYNEQFF.

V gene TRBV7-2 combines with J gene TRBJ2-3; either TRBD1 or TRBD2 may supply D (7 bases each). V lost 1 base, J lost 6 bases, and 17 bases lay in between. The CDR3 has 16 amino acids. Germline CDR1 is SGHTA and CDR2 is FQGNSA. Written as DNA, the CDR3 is TGTGCCAGCAGCTTAGTCGTAGGAGCGGGACAGGATACGCAGTATTTT. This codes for CASSLVVGAGQDTQYF.

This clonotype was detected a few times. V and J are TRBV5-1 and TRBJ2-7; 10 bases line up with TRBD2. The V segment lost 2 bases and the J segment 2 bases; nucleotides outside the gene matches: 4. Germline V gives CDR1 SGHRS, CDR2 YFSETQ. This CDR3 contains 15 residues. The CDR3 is CASSFGLAEPYEQYF. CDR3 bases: TGCGCCAGCAGCTTCGGACTAGCGGAACCCTACGAGCAGTACTTC. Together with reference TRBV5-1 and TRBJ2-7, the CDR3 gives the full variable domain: KAGVTQTPRYLIKTRGQQVTLSCSPISGHRSVSWYQQTPGQGLQFLFEYFSETQRNKGNFPGRFSGRQFSNSRSEMNVSTLELGDSALYLCASSFGLAEPYEQYFGPGTRLTVT.

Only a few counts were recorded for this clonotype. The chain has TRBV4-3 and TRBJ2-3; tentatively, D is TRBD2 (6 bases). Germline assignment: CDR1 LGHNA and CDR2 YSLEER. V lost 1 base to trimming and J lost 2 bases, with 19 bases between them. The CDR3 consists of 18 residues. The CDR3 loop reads CASSQGGTVLEPTDTQYF. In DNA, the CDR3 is TGCGCCAGCAGCCAAGGAGGGACTGTGCTAGAACCCACAGATACGCAGTATTTT.

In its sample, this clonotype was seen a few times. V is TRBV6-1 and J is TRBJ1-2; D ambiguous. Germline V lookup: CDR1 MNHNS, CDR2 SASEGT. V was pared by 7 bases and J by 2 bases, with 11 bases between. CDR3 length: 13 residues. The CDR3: CASKDPQNYGYTF. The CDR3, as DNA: TGTGCCAGCAAGGATCCTCAGAACTATGGCTACACCTTC.

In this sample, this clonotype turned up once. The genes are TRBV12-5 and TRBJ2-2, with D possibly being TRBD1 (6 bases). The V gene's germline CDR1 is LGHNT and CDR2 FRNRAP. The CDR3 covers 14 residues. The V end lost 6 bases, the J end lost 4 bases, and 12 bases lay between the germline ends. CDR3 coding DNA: TGTGCTAGTGGGTTGACAGGATCCACCGGGGAGCTGTTTTTT. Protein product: CASGLTGSTGELFF.

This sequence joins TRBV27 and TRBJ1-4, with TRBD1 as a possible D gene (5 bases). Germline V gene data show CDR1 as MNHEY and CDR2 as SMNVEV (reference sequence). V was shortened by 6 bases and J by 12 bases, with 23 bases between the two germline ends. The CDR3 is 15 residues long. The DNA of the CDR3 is TGTGCCAGCAGCCCCGAGGAACGGTCAATAGGGGAACTGTTTTTT. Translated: CASSPEERSIGELFF.

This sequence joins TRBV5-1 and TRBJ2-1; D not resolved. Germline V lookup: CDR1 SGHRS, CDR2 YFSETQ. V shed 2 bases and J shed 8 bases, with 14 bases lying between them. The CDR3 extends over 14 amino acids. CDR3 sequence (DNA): TGCGCCAGCAGCTTCTCCCTTGATACGCATGAGCAGTTCTTC. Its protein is CASSFSLDTHEQFF.

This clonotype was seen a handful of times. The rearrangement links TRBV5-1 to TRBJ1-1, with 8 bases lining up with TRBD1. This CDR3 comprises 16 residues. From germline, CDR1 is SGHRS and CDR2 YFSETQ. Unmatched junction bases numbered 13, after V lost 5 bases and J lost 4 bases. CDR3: CASRVGQDRWGTEAFF. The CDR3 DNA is TGCGCCAGCAGGGTGGGACAGGACAGGTGGGGCACTGAAGCTTTCTTT.